This TCR beta chain was documented in a study of blood T cell repertoires in COVID-19. Study-wide context: Researchers got acute and convalescent COVID-19 samples from the United States, Italy and Spain. From T cells, B-cell-depleted T cells, or PBMCs came the material, which was cDNA or gDNA.

This clone was picked up a small number of times. Per the original data handling: Estimated nucleated cell counts came from reference gene primer amplification. Clones were read by immunoSEQ multiplex PCR, and TCRdb kept only the in-frame ones, dropping some. The V and J calls and clone size are taken from that table; D and trimming were inferred from the DNA. This table holds around 150,000 clones, 75% to 85% found once. Trimming took off 8 bases at V and 0 bases at J, with 14 bases between the two ends. The CDR3 is 15 residues long. The germline CDR1 and CDR2 sequences are SNHLY and FYNNEI. This clonotype originated in a woman aged 80 or older with active or convalescent COVID-19. The chain recombines TRBV2 with TRBJ1-3; D is uncertain. Material for sequencing was peripheral blood. CDR3 residues: CASAEQLYSGNTIYF. In nucleotides, the CDR3 is TGTGCCAGCGCGGAACAACTCTACTCTGGAAACACCATATATTTT.